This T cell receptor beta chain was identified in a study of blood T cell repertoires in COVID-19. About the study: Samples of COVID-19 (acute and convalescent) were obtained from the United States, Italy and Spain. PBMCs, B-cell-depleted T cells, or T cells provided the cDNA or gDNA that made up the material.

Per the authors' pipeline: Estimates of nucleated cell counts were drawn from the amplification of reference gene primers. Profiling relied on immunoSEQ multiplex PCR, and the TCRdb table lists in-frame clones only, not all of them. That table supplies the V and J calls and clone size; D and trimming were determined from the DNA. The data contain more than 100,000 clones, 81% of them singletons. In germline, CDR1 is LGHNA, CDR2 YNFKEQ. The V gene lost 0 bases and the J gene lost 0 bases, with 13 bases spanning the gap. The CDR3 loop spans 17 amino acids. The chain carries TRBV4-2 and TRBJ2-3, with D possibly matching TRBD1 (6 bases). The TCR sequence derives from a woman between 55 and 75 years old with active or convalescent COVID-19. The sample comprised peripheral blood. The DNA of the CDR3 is TGTGCCAGCAGCCAAGATCGCGGACAGATCAGCACAGATACGCAGTATTTT. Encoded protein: CASSQDRGQISTDTQYF.